The clone carrying this T cell receptor beta chain was seen a handful of times. Its antigen is not identified. TCRdb re-derived calls from the reads in MiXCR, one entry per CDR3 protein. The sample has 450,000 to 600,000 distinct CDR3 sequences, 11% seen once; the top ten hold around 9.6%. This specimen belongs to a study of T cell repertoires in cytomegalovirus infection. On the study more broadly: Evidence of both CMV infection and a matching HLA type came from public TCR beta signatures. Findings and limits, study-wide: The ex vivo response was dominated by HLA-C-restricted CMV-specific TCR beta clonotypes. CMV carriers having the relevant HLA were flagged by cumulative public TCR beta family frequency.

The sequence derives from a human donor in good health (CMV status not recorded). Some clones in this sample may be carry-over from other donors' samples. The material sequenced was PBMCs.

The CDR3 sequence is CASSRPDRVNTEAFF. The DNA of the CDR3 is TGCGCCAGCAGCCGCCCTGACCGGGTGAACACTGAAGCTTTCTTT. The chain couples TRBV5-1 to TRBJ1-1; D unresolved. Germline V gives CDR1 SGHRS, CDR2 YFSETQ. This CDR3 is built from 15 residues. V was clipped by 4 bases and J by 0 bases, with 13 bases between them.